The entry that follows covers one T cell receptor beta chain sequence. As yet, its antigen is unknown. The data are from a study of T cell responses to AZD1222 COVID-19 vaccine. Across the whole study: Second-dose timings of about 4 or about 12 weeks were pooled. Study results and limitations: Nearly half of unique spike-specific TCRs reportedly avoided B.1.351 and B.1.1.7 mutated regions. A mostly white British donor set with more females was recruited, and clonal diversity was possibly underestimated. Seropositive at baseline were only six AZD1222 recipients.

Data came from immunoSEQ multiplex PCR; TCRdb stores just in-frame clones and leaves some out. This sample yields 150,000 to 200,000 clones, of which about nine tenths are seen a single time; under 6.5% belongs to the top ten. This CDR3 is built from 17 residues. Germline-derived CDR1 and CDR2 are SGHTA and FQGNSA. V lost 1 base to trimming and J lost 0 bases, with 13 bases between them. This clonotype was obtained from an adult in good health. The V call is TRBV7-2, the J call TRBJ1-3, with a tentative D call TRBD1 (5 bases). Specimen: peripheral blood, collected on day 0 of AZD1222 vaccination. Written as DNA, the CDR3 is TGTGCCAGCAGCTTAGTCGGGACGGCTAACTCTGGAAACACCATATATTTT. As protein: CASSLVGTANSGNTIYF.